A single sample gave rise to the 23 T cell receptor beta chains below, sequenced in a study of blood T cells in healthy people across ages (dated by TCRdb to between 2014 and 2017). The library was produced with 5' RACE. The instrument was an Illumina HiSeq 2500. A second PCR of roughly 6 to 11 cycles was run with a J-beta primer mix and a sample-barcoded 5' primer. The raw public reads went through TCRdb reprocessing: fastp at Q25, MiXCR clone calling, in-frame beta chains kept. Records with the same CDR3 protein are collapsed into one entry carrying the most frequent genes and DNA. Present in this sample are approximately 780,000 distinct CDR3 sequences, around 24% of which were seen just once. Less than 3.5% of the sample is in the top ten clones. These same records also appear under a second study, on T cells of mothers and their children.

Specimen: blood. The receptors stem from a boy aged 5-17 years in good health.

The CDR3 loop reads CASSLAGARPDTQYF. In nucleotides, the CDR3 is TGTGCCAGCAGTTTAGCAGGGGCCCGGCCAGATACGCAGTATTTT. The rearrangement joins TRBV28 to TRBJ2-3; tentatively, D is TRBD1 (6 bases). Germline loops: CDR1 MDHEN, CDR2 SYDVKM. The CDR3 extends over 15 amino acids. V lost 2 bases to trimming and J lost 4 bases, with 13 bases between them.

This clonotype was observed a handful of times. The chain links TRBV3-1 to TRBJ2-5; D gene uncertain. V dropped 3 bases and J dropped 1 base, with 9 bases sitting between them. The CDR3 covers 14 residues. Germline assignment: CDR1 LGHDT and CDR2 YNNKEL (reference sequence). CDR3 protein: CASSQRWGQETQYF. CDR3 nucleotide sequence: TGTGCCAGCAGCCAGCGATGGGGCCAAGAGACCCAGTACTTC.

This clonotype was picked up a small number of times. The chain recombines TRBV3-1 with TRBJ2-2, with 7 bases lining up with TRBD2. Per the germline V gene, CDR1 is LGHDT and CDR2 is YNNKEL (reference sequence). Germline trimming cut 5 bases from V and 5 bases from J; bases unmatched to any gene: 14. The CDR3 has 17 amino acids. This CDR3 is CASSYEGPGGKTGELFF. The CDR3 region has the DNA TGTGCCAGCAGCTACGAAGGGCCCGGGGGGAAGACCGGGGAGCTGTTTTTT.

The chain has TRBV20-1 and TRBJ2-7; 10 bases match TRBD2. The CDR3 is 15 amino acids. The V gene's germline CDR1 is DFQATT and CDR2 SNEGSKA (reference sequence). V lost 3 bases and J lost 6; bases outside the gene matches: 11. The CDR3 sequence is CSARSPGTSVFEQYF. CDR3 in DNA: TGCAGTGCTAGGAGTCCCGGGACTAGCGTTTTCGAGCAGTACTTC.

The chain uses TRBV20-1 and TRBJ2-5; 9 positions match TRBD2. V was pared by 7 bases and J by 0 bases, with 9 bases of the junction left unmatched. The CDR3 length is 15 residues. From germline, CDR1 is DFQATT and CDR2 SNEGSKA (reference sequence). The CDR3 DNA follows: TGCAGTGTAGTCCGAGCGGGGGGAAACCAAGAGACCCAGTACTTC. Encoded protein: CSVVRAGGNQETQYF.

The genes are TRBV28 and TRBJ1-5, with 7 bases aligning to TRBD1. The CDR3 totals 16 residues. J gave up 7 bases and V 5 bases, and 14 bases lay outside the gene matches. Germline lookup yields CDR1 MDHEN and CDR2 SYDVKM. The CDR3, as DNA: TGTGCCAGCAGTCCGGACGACGACAGGGAGGGCCAGCCCCAGCATTTT. This sequence encodes CASSPDDDREGQPQHF.

This clonotype turned up a few times. The rearrangement links TRBV6-6 to TRBJ2-5; TRBD1 agrees at 7 bases. Trimming at V came to 6 bases and at J to 5 bases, leaving 12 bases not matched to a gene. Germline V CDR1 and CDR2: MNHNY, SVGAGI (reference sequence). This CDR3 has 15 residues. Here the CDR3 DNA reads TGTGCCAGCAGCCCCGGTCCGGGACAGTGGGAGACCCAGTACTTC. Protein product: CASSPGPGQWETQYF.

The table lists this clonotype with a few counts. The chain combines TRBV2 with TRBJ1-2, with D unresolved. CDR1 is SNHLY, CDR2 FYNNEI, per germline. The length of the CDR3 is 13 residues. V was shortened by 1 base and J by 3 bases, with 6 bases between the two germline ends. CDR3 amino acids: CASSEGADYGYTF. The CDR3 coding sequence is TGTGCCAGCAGTGAAGGGGCAGACTATGGCTACACCTTC.

This clonotype was counted a few times. This chain joins TRBV24-1 and TRBJ2-5; possible D gene TRBD1, 6 bases. The CDR3 is 15 residues long. Germline CDR1 reads KGHDR; CDR2 reads SFDVKD. Trimming removed 3 bases from V and 2 bases from J, with 12 bases in between. The CDR3 loop is CATSDGDMTQETQYF. The CDR3, as DNA: TGTGCCACCAGTGATGGGGACATGACTCAAGAGACCCAGTACTTC.

This chain links TRBV12-3 or TRBV12-4 with TRBJ1-2; D not certain. The CDR3 runs 13 residues. V was shortened by 5 bases and J by 8 bases, with 15 bases between the two germline ends. This chain's CDR3 is CASSPSPLWGYTF. DNA of the CDR3: TGTGCCAGCAGTCCGAGCCCTCTCTGGGGCTACACCTTC.

Only a few counts were recorded for this clonotype. Compared with germline, one end of the junction differs, possibly owing to a read error. This sequence joins TRBV6-6 and TRBJ1-5; no clear D. The V gene's germline CDR1 is MNHNY and CDR2 SVGAGI (reference sequence). The CDR3 consists of 16 residues. CDR3 bases: TGTGCCAGCAGTTACTCGGCCCAAATTGGCAATCAGCCACAGCATTTT. Translation: CASSYSAQIGNQPQHF.

This clonotype was seen only a few times. The V and J genes are TRBV5-1 and TRBJ1-6, with 7 bases lining up with TRBD1. CDR3 length: 14 amino acids. Germline loops: CDR1 SGHRS, CDR2 YFSETQ. V lost 4 bases and J lost 8; bases outside the gene matches: 6. The CDR3 sequence is CASSLGDRDSPLHF. The CDR3 bases are TGCGCCAGCAGCCTTGGGGACAGAGATTCACCCCTCCACTTT.

This clonotype was recorded a few times. This rearrangement joins TRBV21-1 to TRBJ2-5; TRBD2 was called by the table and not checked on the DNA. TRBV21-1 is marked as a pseudogene. This CDR3 has 18 residues. DNA for the CDR3: TGTGCCAGCAGCAAAGCGCGCCACCCAGAGGCCCGTGGAGAGACCCAGTACTTC. Translating it yields CASSKARHPEARGETQYF.

This clonotype came up a few times. One end of the junction fails to match germline, which may point to a read error. V usage is TRBV11-2 and J usage is TRBJ2-5, with a possible D match to TRBD2 (6 bases). CDR1 and CDR2 (germline): SGHAT, FQNNGV. This CDR3 contains 12 residues. In DNA form, the CDR3 reads TGTGCCTGCAGCTTCGGAGGGGAGACCCAGTACTTC. Protein product: CACSFGGETQYF. Full variable domain (rest looked up from reference TRBV11-2 and TRBJ2-5): EAGVAQSPRYKIIEKRQSVAFWCNPISGHATLYWYQQILGQGPKLLIQFQNNGVVDDSQLPKDRFSAERLKGVDSTLKIQPAKLEDSAVYLCACSFGGETQYFGPGTRLLVL.

The chain employs TRBV5-1 and TRBJ1-1, with a tentative D call TRBD1 (6 bases). There are 15 residues in the CDR3. The V end lost 1 base, the J end lost 1 base, and 11 bases lay between the germline ends. CDR1 is SGHRS and CDR2 is YFSETQ in the germline V gene. In nucleotides, the CDR3 is TGCGCCAGCAGCTTGAGTACAGGGACGAACACTGAAGCTTTCTTT. Translated, it gives CASSLSTGTNTEAFF.

V and J are TRBV12-3 or TRBV12-4 and TRBJ2-5; TRBD2 matches 7 bases. V gave up 5 bases and J gave up 3 bases; unmatched junction bases: 9. The CDR3 spans 15 residues. CDR3 loop: CASSALGAGEETQYF. The CDR3 nucleotides read TGTGCCAGCAGTGCCCTAGGGGCGGGGGAAGAGACCCAGTACTTC.

This clonotype was seen more than once but under ten times. This chain uses TRBV7-9 with TRBJ1-1, with D hard to call. The ends were cut back, 5 bases at V and 9 bases at J, with 10 bases in the middle. Germline V lookup: CDR1 SEHNR, CDR2 FQNEAQ (reference sequence). This CDR3 is 11 amino acids long. The CDR3 loop is CASSEAVKAFF. The CDR3 DNA is TGTGCCAGCAGCGAGGCAGTTAAAGCTTTCTTT.

The rearrangement joins TRBV5-1 to TRBJ1-1; D uncertain. CDR3 length: 16 residues. Deletions cut 0 bases from V and 4 bases from J, with 16 bases between. In germline, CDR1 is SGHRS, CDR2 YFSETQ. CDR3 coding DNA: TGCGCCAGCAGCTTGGGCGCAGCGGGTCGGGGCACTGAAGCTTTCTTT. Translating gives CASSLGAAGRGTEAFF.

This clonotype was seen a handful of times. A read error may produce the germline difference seen at one junction end. The chain couples TRBV3-1 to TRBJ2-5; possibly TRBD2 for D (6 bases). The CDR3 is 12 amino acids. Germline assignment: CDR1 LGHDT and CDR2 YNNKEL (reference sequence). The CDR3 sequence: CASSPPWGVKFF. The DNA for the CDR3 is TGTGCCAGCAGCCCTCCGTGGGGGGTGAAGTTCTTC.

This clonotype was detected a few times. The chain links TRBV5-1 to TRBJ2-5; 10 bases agree with TRBD2. The DNA end favors TRBJ2-1, so the J call may be wrong. The CDR3 sequence is 17 residues long. The germline V gene has CDR1 SGHRS and CDR2 YFSETQ. CDR3 sequence: CASSRELSGGNSDEQFF. The CDR3 DNA is TGCGCCAGCAGCAGGGAGCTTAGCGGGGGGAATTCTGATGAGCAGTTCTTC.

V gene TRBV20-1 combines with J gene TRBJ2-7, with TRBD2 matching 11 bases. V was pared by 6 bases and J by 1 base, with 8 bases of the junction left unmatched. Germline V gives CDR1 DFQATT, CDR2 SNEGSKA (reference sequence). The CDR3 totals 15 residues. The CDR3 sequence is CSARPTSGGSYEQYF. In DNA, the CDR3 is TGCAGTGCCCGGCCTACTAGCGGGGGTTCCTACGAGCAGTACTTC.

This clonotype turned up a few times. The CDR3 loop reads CASAGQGGGNQPQHF. CDR3 bases: TGTGCCAGCGCCGGACAGGGTGGGGGCAATCAGCCCCAGCATTTT. The chain uses TRBV2 and TRBJ1-5, with 8 bases aligning to TRBD1. From germline, CDR1 is SNHLY and CDR2 FYNNEI. CDR3 size: 15 residues. Losses at the gene ends were 8 bases for V and 2 bases for J; bases not matched to a gene: 8.

The chain joins TRBV7-9 to TRBJ2-7; no firm D call. Germline V gene data show CDR1 as SEHNR and CDR2 as FQNEAQ (reference sequence). Trimming left V 5 bases short and J 3 bases short, with 11 bases between. This CDR3 is 13 amino acids long. CDR3 region: CASSVLNHYEQYF. The CDR3 DNA sequence: TGTGCCAGCAGCGTCCTCAATCACTACGAGCAGTACTTC.